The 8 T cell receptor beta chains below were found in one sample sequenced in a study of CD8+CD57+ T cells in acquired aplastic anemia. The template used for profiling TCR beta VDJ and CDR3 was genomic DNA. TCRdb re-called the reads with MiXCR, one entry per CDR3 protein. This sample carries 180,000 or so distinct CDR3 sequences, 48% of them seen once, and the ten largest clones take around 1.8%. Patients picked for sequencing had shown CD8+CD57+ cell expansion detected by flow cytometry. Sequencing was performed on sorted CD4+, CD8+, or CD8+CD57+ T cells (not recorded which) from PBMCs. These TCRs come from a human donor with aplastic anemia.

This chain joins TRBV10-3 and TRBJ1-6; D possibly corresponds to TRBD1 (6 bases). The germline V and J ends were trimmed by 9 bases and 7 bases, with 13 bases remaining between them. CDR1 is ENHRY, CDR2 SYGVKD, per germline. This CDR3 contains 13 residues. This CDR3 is CAMRGEPNSPLHF. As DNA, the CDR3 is TGTGCCATGAGGGGGGAACCAAATTCACCCCTCCACTTT.

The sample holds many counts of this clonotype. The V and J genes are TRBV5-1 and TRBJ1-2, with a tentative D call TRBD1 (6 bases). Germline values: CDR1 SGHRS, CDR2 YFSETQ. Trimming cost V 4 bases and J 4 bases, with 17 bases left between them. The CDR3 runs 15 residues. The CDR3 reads CASSVQGRTTYGYTF. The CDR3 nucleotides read TGCGCCAGCAGCGTACAGGGTAGGACGACCTATGGCTACACCTTC.

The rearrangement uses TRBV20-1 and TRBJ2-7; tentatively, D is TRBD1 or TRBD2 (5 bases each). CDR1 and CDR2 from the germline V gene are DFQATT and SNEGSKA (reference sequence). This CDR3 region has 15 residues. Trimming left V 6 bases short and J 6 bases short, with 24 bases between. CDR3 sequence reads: CSAQDWNQGRGEQYF. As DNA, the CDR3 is TGCAGTGCCCAGGACTGGAATCAGGGACGGGGCGAGCAGTACTTC.

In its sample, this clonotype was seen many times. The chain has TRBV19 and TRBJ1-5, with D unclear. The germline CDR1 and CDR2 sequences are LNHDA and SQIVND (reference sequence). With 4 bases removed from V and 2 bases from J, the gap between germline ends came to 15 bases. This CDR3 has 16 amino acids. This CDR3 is CASSSVKRVRNQPQHF. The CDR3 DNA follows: TGTGCCAGTAGTAGCGTAAAGAGAGTTCGCAATCAGCCCCAGCATTTT.

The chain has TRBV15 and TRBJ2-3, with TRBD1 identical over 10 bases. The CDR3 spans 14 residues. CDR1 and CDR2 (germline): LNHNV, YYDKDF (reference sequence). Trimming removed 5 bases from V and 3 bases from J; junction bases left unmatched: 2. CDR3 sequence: CATSDRGRTDTQYF. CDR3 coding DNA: TGTGCCACCAGCGACAGGGGGCGAACAGATACGCAGTATTTT.

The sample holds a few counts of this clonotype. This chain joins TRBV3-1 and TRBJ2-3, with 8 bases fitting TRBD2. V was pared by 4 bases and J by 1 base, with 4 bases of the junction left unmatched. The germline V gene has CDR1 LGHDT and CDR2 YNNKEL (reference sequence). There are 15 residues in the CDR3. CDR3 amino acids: CASSRLTSGTDTQYF. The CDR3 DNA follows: TGTGCCAGCAGCCGACTGACTAGCGGCACAGATACGCAGTATTTT.

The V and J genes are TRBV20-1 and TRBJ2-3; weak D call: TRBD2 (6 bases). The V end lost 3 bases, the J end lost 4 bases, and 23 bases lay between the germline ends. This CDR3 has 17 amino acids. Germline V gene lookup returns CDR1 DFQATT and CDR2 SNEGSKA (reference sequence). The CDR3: CSARFGSSSPEADTQYF. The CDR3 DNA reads TGCAGTGCTAGGTTCGGGAGTTCTTCGCCGGAAGCAGATACGCAGTATTTT.

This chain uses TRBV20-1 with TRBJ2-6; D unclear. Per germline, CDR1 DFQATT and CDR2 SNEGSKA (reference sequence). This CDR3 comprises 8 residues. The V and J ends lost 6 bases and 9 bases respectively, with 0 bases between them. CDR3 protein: CSANVLTF. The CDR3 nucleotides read TGCAGTGCCAACGTCCTGACTTTC.